This paragraph covers one T cell receptor beta chain sequence. What it recognizes is unknown. Germline CDR1 is KGHSH and CDR2 is LQKENI. The CDR3 has 15 amino acids. V was clipped by 3 bases and J by 0 bases; unmatched bases: 5. After 5'RACE with constant-segment primers, TCR alpha and TCR beta cDNA libraries carrying sample barcodes and UMIs were obtained. TCRdb re-called the 5' RACE reads through MiXCR, storing one row per CDR3 protein. Here the sample spans fewer than 450,000 distinct CDR3 sequences, roughly 21% being singletons. This entry belongs to a study of T-cell memory formation after mild COVID-19. Overall study findings and caveats: Contracting clones localized mainly to CM and EM when CD4+ and mainly to EMRA when CD8+. Prior to infection, memory already included some responding clones, suggesting cross-reactive memory joined.

V usage is TRBV18 and J usage is TRBJ2-7, with 7 bases identical to TRBD1. This TCR came from an adult woman who had mild COVID-19 (a few samples of this study predate the infection). Cell type and time point are not known. The sequencing sample was made of PBMCs or a T cell subset sorted from them (not recorded which). The CDR3: CASSPGTVSSYEQYF. As DNA, the CDR3 is TGTGCCAGCTCACCGGGGACAGTTAGCTCCTACGAGCAGTACTTC.